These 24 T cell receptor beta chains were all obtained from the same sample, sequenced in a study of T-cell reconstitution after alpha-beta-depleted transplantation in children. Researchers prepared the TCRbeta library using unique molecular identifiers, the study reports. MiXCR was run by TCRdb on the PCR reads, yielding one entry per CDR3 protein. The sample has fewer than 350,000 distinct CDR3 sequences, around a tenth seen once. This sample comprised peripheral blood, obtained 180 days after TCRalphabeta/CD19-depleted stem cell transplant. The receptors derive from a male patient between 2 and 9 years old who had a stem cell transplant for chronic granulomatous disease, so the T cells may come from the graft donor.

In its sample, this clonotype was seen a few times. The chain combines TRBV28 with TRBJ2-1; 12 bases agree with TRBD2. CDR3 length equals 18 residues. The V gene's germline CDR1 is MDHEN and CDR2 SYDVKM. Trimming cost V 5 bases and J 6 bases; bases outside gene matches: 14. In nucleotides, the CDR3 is TGTGCCAGCAGTCCACGACTAGCGGGAGATTTTATGAGCAATGAGCAGTTCTTC. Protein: CASSPRLAGDFMSNEQFF.

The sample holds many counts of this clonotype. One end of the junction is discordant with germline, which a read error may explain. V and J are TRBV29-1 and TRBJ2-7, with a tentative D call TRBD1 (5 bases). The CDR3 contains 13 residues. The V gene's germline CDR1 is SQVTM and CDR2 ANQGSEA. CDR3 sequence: CSVEDSSPYEQYF. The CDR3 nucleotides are TGCAGCGTCGAAGACAGTTCCCCCTACGAGCAGTACTTC.

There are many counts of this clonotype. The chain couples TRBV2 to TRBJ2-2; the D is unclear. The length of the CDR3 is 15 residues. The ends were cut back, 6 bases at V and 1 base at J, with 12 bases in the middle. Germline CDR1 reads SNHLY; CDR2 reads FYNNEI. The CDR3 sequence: CASSELARNTGELFF. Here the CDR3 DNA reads TGTGCCAGCAGCGAACTGGCCAGGAACACCGGGGAGCTGTTTTTT.

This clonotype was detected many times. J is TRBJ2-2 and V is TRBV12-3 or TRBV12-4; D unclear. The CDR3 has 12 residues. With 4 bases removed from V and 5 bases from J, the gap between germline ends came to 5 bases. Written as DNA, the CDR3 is TGTGCCAGCAGTTGGGTGACCGGGGAGCTGTTTTTT. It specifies CASSWVTGELFF.

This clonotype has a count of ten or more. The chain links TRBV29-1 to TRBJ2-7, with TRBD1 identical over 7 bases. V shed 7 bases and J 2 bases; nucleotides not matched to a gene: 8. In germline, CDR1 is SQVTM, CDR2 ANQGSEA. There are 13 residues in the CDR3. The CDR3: CSASTGKAYEQYF. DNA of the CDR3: TGCAGCGCTTCGACAGGGAAGGCCTACGAGCAGTACTTC.

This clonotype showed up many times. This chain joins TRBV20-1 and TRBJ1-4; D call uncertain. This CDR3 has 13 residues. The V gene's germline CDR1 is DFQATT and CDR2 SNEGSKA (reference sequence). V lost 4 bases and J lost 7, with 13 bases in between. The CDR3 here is CSATSGAGEKLFF. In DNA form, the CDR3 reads TGCAGTGCTACCTCGGGAGCGGGTGAAAAACTGTTTTTT.

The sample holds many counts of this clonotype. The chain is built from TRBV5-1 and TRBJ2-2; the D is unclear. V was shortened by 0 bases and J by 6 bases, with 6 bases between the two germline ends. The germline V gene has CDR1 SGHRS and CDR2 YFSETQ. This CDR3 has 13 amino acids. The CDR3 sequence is CASSLGQAGELFF. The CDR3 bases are TGCGCCAGCAGCTTGGGCCAGGCCGGGGAGCTGTTTTTT.

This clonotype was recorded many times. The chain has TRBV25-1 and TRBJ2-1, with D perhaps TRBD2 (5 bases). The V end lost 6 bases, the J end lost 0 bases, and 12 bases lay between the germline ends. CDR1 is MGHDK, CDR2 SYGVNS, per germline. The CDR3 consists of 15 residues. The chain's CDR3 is CASSGVGVSYNEQFF. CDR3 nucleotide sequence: TGTGCCAGCAGCGGGGTGGGAGTCTCCTACAATGAGCAGTTCTTC.

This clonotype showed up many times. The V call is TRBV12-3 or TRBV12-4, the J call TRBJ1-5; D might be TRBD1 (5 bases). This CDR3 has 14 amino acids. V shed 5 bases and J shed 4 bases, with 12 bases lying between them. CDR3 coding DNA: TGTGCCAGCAGTAGGGGTGGGGCGAATCAGCCCCAGCATTTT. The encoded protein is CASSRGGANQPQHF.

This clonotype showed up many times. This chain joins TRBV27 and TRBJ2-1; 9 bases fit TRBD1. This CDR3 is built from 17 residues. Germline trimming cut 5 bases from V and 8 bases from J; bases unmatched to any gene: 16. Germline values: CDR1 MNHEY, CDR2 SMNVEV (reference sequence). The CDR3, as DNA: TGTGCCAGCAGTCCCTACCATTCGGGACAGGGAAGCGATGAGCAGTTCTTC. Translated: CASSPYHSGQGSDEQFF.

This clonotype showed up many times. CDR3 in DNA: TGCGCCAGCAGCTTGAGGCCTAGCGGGACCTACGAGCAGTACTTC. It translates to CASSLRPSGTYEQYF. The chain has TRBV5-1 and TRBJ2-7, with 9 bases matching TRBD2. V shed 1 base and J 2 bases; nucleotides not matched to a gene: 4. Germline V lookup: CDR1 SGHRS, CDR2 YFSETQ. CDR3 length: 15 residues.

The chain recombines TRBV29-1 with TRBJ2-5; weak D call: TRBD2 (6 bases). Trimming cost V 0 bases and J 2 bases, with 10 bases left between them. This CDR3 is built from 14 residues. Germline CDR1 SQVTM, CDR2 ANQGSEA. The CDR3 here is CSVEDSGLQETQYF. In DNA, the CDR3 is TGCAGCGTTGAAGATAGCGGCTTACAAGAGACCCAGTACTTC.

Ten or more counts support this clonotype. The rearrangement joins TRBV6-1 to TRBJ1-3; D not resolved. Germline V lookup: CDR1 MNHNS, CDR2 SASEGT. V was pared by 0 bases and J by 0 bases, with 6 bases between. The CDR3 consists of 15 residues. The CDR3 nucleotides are TGTGCCAGCAGTGAAGCCGCGGACTCTGGAAACACCATATATTTT. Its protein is CASSEAADSGNTIYF.

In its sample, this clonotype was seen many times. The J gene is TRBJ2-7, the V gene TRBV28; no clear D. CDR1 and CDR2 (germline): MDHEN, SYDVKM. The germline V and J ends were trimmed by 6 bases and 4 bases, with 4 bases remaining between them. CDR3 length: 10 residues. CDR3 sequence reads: CASSTYEQYF. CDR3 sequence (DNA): TGTGCCAGCAGCACTTACGAGCAGTACTTC.

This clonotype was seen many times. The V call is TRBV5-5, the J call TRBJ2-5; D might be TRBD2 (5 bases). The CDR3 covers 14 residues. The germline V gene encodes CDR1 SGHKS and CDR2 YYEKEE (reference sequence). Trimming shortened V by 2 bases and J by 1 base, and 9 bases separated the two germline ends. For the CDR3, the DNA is TGTGCCAGCAGCTTACCGGACTCCCAAGAGACCCAGTACTTC. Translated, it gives CASSLPDSQETQYF.

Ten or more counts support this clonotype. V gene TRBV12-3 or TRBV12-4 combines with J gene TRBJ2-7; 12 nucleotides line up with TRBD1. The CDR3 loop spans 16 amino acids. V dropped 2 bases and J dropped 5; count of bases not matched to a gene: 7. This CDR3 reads CASSLTPGTGGHEQYF. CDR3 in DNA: TGTGCCAGCAGTTTAACCCCCGGGACAGGGGGCCACGAGCAGTACTTC.

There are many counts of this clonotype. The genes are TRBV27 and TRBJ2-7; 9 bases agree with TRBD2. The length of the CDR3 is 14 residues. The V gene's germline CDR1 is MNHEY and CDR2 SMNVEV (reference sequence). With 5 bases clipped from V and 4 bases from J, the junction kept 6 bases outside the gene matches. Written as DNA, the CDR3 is TGTGCCAGCAGTAGGCGGGAGGGCCGGTACGAGCAGTACTTC. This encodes CASSRREGRYEQYF.

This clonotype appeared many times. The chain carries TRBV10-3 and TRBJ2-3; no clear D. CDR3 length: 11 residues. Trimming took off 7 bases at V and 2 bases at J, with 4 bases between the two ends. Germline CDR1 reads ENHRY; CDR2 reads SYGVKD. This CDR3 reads CAIKATDTQYF. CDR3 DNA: TGTGCCATCAAGGCCACAGATACGCAGTATTTT.

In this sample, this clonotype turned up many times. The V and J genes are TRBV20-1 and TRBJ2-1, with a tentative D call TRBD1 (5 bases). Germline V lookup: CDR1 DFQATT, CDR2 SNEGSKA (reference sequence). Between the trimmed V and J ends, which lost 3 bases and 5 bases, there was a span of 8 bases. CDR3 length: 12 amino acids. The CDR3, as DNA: TGCAGTGCTAGGCTCAGGGACAATGAGCAGTTCTTC. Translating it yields CSARLRDNEQFF.

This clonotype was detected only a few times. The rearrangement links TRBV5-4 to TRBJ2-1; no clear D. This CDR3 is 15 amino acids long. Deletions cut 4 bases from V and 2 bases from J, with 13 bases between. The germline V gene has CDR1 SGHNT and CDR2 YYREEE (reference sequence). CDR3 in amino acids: CASSPRQRTYNEQFF. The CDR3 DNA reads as TGTGCCAGCAGCCCCCGGCAACGGACCTACAATGAGCAGTTCTTC.

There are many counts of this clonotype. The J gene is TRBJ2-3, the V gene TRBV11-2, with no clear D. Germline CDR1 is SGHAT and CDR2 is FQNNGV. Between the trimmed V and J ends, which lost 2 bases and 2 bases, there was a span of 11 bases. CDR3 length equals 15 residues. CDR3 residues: CASSLTGRITDTQYF. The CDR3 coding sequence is TGTGCCAGCAGCTTAACCGGACGGATCACAGATACGCAGTATTTT.

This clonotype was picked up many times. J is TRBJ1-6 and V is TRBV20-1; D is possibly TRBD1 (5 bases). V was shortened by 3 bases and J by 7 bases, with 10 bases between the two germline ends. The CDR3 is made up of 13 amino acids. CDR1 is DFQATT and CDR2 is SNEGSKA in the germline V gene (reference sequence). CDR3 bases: TGCAGTGCTAGTCAGGGTCCGAATTCACCCCTCCACTTT. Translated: CSASQGPNSPLHF.

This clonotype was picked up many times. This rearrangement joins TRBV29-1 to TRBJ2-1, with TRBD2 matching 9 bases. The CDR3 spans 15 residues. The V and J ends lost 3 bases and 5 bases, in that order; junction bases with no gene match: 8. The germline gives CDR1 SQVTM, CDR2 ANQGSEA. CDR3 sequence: CSVDPGTSLHNEQFF. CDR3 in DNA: TGCAGCGTTGATCCCGGGACTAGCCTCCACAATGAGCAGTTCTTC.

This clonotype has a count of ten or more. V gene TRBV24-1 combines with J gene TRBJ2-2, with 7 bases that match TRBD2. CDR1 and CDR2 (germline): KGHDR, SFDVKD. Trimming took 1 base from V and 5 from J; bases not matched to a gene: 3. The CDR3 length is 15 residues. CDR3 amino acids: CATSDFGGFTGELFF. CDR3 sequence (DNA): TGTGCCACCAGTGATTTCGGGGGGTTTACCGGGGAGCTGTTTTTT.